These 6 T cell receptor beta chains were sequenced from one sample in a study of shared clonotypes between healthy human individuals. Sequencing used immunoSEQ multiplex PCR; TCRdb keeps in-frame clones, though not all of them. The repertoire includes approximately 2,300,000 clones, 80% to 95% of them detected once, and approximately 0.39% sits in the top ten. Sequencing was done on a sample of naive CD4+ T cells from PBMCs. Documented subset: CD45RA+ positively selected. The receptors originated from a man younger than 35 in good health. Some clones in this sample may be carry-over from other donors' samples.

The rearrangement uses TRBV6-5 and TRBJ1-2; D perhaps matches TRBD1 (5 bases). V was trimmed by 8 bases and J by 4 bases, leaving 14 bases between them. Germline V gene data show CDR1 as MNHEY and CDR2 as SVGAGI. This CDR3 contains 13 residues. The CDR3 DNA is TGTGCCAGCGGATTGGACGGGGGCTATGGCTACACCTTC. It codes for CASGLDGGYGYTF.

The chain employs TRBV7-3 and TRBJ2-1, with 13 bases that match TRBD2. V lost 5 bases, J lost 4 bases, and 5 bases stayed unmatched. Looked up from germline, CDR1 is SGHTA and CDR2 is FQGTGA. This CDR3 is built from 16 residues. The CDR3 here is CASSAPGLAGYNEQFF. CDR3 bases: TGTGCCAGCAGCGCACCGGGACTAGCGGGGTACAATGAGCAGTTCTTC.

This clone was counted between two and nine times. Other nucleotide sequences from this sample produce the same CDR3. V usage is TRBV28 and J usage is TRBJ1-1; D is undetermined. Germline V gene lookup returns CDR1 MDHEN and CDR2 SYDVKM. V dropped 8 bases and J dropped 1 base, with 8 bases sitting between them. This CDR3 comprises 12 residues. For the CDR3, the DNA is TGTGCCAGCGTGGTTTCGAACACTGAAGCTTTCTTT. Amino acids: CASVVSNTEAFF.

The chain has TRBV11-2 and TRBJ2-1; a weak D match, TRBD2 (6 bases). The CDR3 spans 19 residues. Germline V gene data show CDR1 as SGHAT and CDR2 as FQNNGV. Trimming left V 2 bases short and J 1 base short, with 21 bases between. As DNA, the CDR3 is TGTGCCAGCAGCTTAAGGACCGCGAGCGGGTTTCGATCCTACAATGAGCAGTTCTTC. It is translated as CASSLRTASGFRSYNEQFF.

Of note for this clone: At one of its ends the junction is not consistent with the germline gene, which may arise from a read error. This sample also contains other DNA sequences that code for the same CDR3. This rearrangement joins TRBV5-1 to TRBJ1-1; weak D call: TRBD1 (6 bases). Germline CDR1 SGHRS, CDR2 YFSETQ. The CDR3 is 14 residues long. The CDR3 is CASSLDSRNTEAFF. The CDR3 nucleotides are TGCGCCAGCAGTTTGGACAGCCGGAACACTGAAGCTTTCTTT.

The chain employs TRBV11-2 and TRBJ1-2; no clear D gene. CDR1 is SGHAT, CDR2 FQNNGV, per germline. V shed 3 bases and J shed 8 bases, with 10 bases lying between them. The CDR3 has 12 residues. The CDR3 DNA reads as TGTGCCAGCAGCTTCCAAAATGGAGGCTACACCTTC. Protein: CASSFQNGGYTF.